The entry below describes one T cell receptor beta chain. V was pared by 7 bases and J by 5 bases, with 13 bases of the junction left unmatched. The CDR3 sequence is 16 residues long. CDR1 is SGDLS and CDR2 is YYNGEE in the germline V gene. This record belongs to a study of blood T cell repertoires in COVID-19. Study-wide context: Samples representing acute and convalescent COVID-19 were sourced from the United States, Italy and Spain. The cDNA or gDNA used as material had been derived from T cells, B-cell-depleted T cells, or PBMCs.

Clones were sequenced by immunoSEQ multiplex PCR, and TCRdb holds only the in-frame ones, with some missing. The repertoire holds 150,000 to 200,000 clones, with roughly nine tenths as singletons. Sequencing was carried out using peripheral blood. The source of this sequence is a man aged 18 to 29 who had recovered from COVID-19. The V call is TRBV9, the J call TRBJ2-2, with 8 nucleotides matching TRBD2. The CDR3 nucleotides read TGTGCCAGCTCCTTCTCAAGCGGGAGCGAGACCGGGGAGCTGTTTTTT. This encodes CASSFSSGSETGELFF.